The 10 T cell receptor beta chains below all came from one sample that was sequenced in a study of T cell clonality in common variable immunodeficiency. Using immunoSEQ multiplex PCR, the repertoire was profiled, and TCRdb retains in-frame clones only, with some absent. The sample yields 40,000 to 45,000 clones, without any singletons. Material for sequencing was peripheral blood mononuclear cells. All receptors derive from a person aged 18 to 75 in good health.

This clone was seen ten or more times. The read ends 3 residues shy of where the CDR3 ends; the end is completed using the germline J gene. V gene TRBV5-6 combines with J gene TRBJ1-2, with 8 nucleotides matching TRBD1. J gave up 6 bases and V 5 bases, and 6 bases lay outside the gene matches. This CDR3 contains 13 residues. CDR1 and CDR2 from the germline V gene are SGHDT and YYEEEE. Partial CDR3 DNA: TGTGCCAGCAGAGCGGGACAGGCCCATGGC. Translating it yields CASRAGQAHG. The entire CDR3 protein reads CASRAGQAHGYTF.

The table lists this clone with many counts. The read finishes 3 residues shy of the CDR3 end, and the germline J gene is used to complete it. The chain recombines TRBV20-1 with TRBJ1-1, with a possible D match to TRBD1 (6 bases). Germline-derived CDR1 and CDR2 are DFQATT and SNEGSKA (reference sequence). Trimming took off 5 bases at V and 4 bases at J, with 14 bases between the two ends. This CDR3 is built from 13 residues. Incomplete CDR3 DNA: TGCAGTGCTGTCCCAGGGGCGGTCACTGAA. Translation gives CSAVPGAVTE. The entire CDR3 protein is CSAVPGAVTEAFF.

At least ten counts were recorded for this clone. The CDR3 end falls 3 residues outside the read, so it is completed with the germline J gene. The chain joins TRBV11-2 to TRBJ2-7; the match to TRBD2 covers 11 bases. CDR3 size: 15 residues. The V and J ends lost 5 bases and 2 bases, in that order; junction bases with no gene match: 5. Germline assignment: CDR1 SGHAT and CDR2 FQNNGV. CDR3 sequence reads: CASSISGGGTYEQYF. The part of the CDR3 DNA that was read is TGTGCCAGCAGCATTAGCGGGGGGGGAACCTACGAG.

At least ten counts were recorded for this clone. The CDR3 end lies 3 residues beyond the end of the read and is filled in from the germline J gene. The rearrangement uses TRBV7-2 and TRBJ1-1, with TRBD1 matching 7 bases. The CDR3 sequence is 15 residues long. The V gene's germline CDR1 is SGHTA and CDR2 FQGNSA. Germline trimming cut 7 bases from V and 6 bases from J; bases unmatched to any gene: 14. CDR3 DNA, as far as it was read: TGTGCCAGCATGCACAACCCACAGGGGTACCCTGAA. As protein: CASMHNPQGYPE. In full, the CDR3 is CASMHNPQGYPEAFF.

In this sample, this clone turned up many times. CDR3 region: CASSLSGENYGYTF. The CDR3 DNA, read in part, is TGTGCCAGCAGTCTCTCGGGTGAAAACTATGGC. The chain has TRBV5-4 and TRBJ1-2; unclear D gene. The observed sequence ends 3 residues before the CDR3 terminus, with the missing tail filled in from the germline J gene. V was trimmed by 5 bases and J by 2 bases, leaving 13 bases between them. The CDR3 contains 14 residues. The V gene's germline CDR1 is SGHNT and CDR2 YYREEE (reference sequence).

This clone has at least ten counts. Sequencing ends 3 residues short of the CDR3 end; the germline J gene provides the rest. The chain employs TRBV2 and TRBJ2-5; 10 nucleotides align to TRBD2. This CDR3 spans 15 amino acids. Germline loops: CDR1 SNHLY, CDR2 FYNNEI. The V gene end was trimmed by 6 bases and the J gene end by 1 base; junction bases not matched to a gene: 5. This CDR3 is CASSASGGFQETQYF. Incomplete CDR3 DNA: TGTGCCAGCAGCGCTAGCGGGGGATTCCAAGAGACC.

This clone has at least ten counts. The read finishes 3 residues shy of the CDR3 end, and the germline J gene is used to complete it. J is TRBJ2-5 and V is TRBV7-9; D remains ambiguous. V gave up 8 bases and J gave up 6 bases, with 13 bases separating them. Germline V gene sequence: CDR1 SEHNR, CDR2 FQNEAQ (reference sequence). The CDR3 is 12 residues long. CDR3 loop: CASGTGSKTQYF. The covered CDR3 bases are TGTGCCAGCGGTACGGGTTCGAAGACC.

This clone appeared many times. The read ends 3 residues before the CDR3 terminus; that terminus is restored from the germline J gene. The chain joins TRBV20-1 to TRBJ2-3; 8 bases match TRBD1. The CDR3 sequence is 17 residues long. Germline V gene data show CDR1 as DFQATT and CDR2 as SNEGSKA (reference sequence). V lost 2 bases and J lost 4; bases outside the gene matches: 14. The CDR3 loop is CSARLLDRANSPDTQYF. The CDR3 bases that were read are TGCAGTGCTAGACTACTGGACAGGGCTAATTCTCCAGATACG.

This clone was detected many times. Read data end 3 residues before the CDR3 end; the end is taken from the germline J gene. V usage is TRBV5-1 and J usage is TRBJ2-2; D might be TRBD2 (7 bases). The CDR3 loop spans 17 amino acids. Germline assignment: CDR1 SGHRS and CDR2 YFSETQ. Trimming took off 0 bases at V and 5 bases at J, with 17 bases between the two ends. CDR3 bases read: TGCGCCAGCAGCTTGGCGACGGGGGGCGAAGGGACCGGGGAG. Translating gives CASSLATGGEGTGE. The entire CDR3 protein reads CASSLATGGEGTGELFF.

This clone was recorded many times. The missing CDR3 end, 3 residues past where the read stops, is filled in from the germline J gene. The chain links TRBV20-1 to TRBJ1-3, with 8 bases matching TRBD1. The CDR3 has 13 amino acids. Trimming took 4 bases from V and 6 from J; bases not matched to a gene: 5. Germline lookup yields CDR1 DFQATT and CDR2 SNEGSKA (reference sequence). The sequenced part of the CDR3 DNA is TGCAGTGCTACTAGGACAGGGATAAACACC. This translates into CSATRTGINT. The whole CDR3 is CSATRTGINTIYF.